The 7 T cell receptor beta chains reported below all come from one sample, sequenced in a study of shared clonotypes between healthy human individuals (dated by TCRdb to the early 2020s). Library construction relied on the immunoSEQ multiplex PCR assay. The immuneACCESS repertoire file appears here via TCRdb, limited to in-frame rearrangements. These files lack a portion of the clones; in checked studies, under half of the deficit traces to unresolved V genes, and the cause of the others is not known. The sample includes nearly 1 million clones, with around three quarters observed a single time. About 1.5% of the sample goes to the ten largest clones. Input material: memory CD4+ T cells sorted from blood. The cell subset or site label here, explained by the study, means: CD45RA-negative fraction. These receptors were taken from a young man in good health.

This clone was counted a single time. The J gene is TRBJ1-1, the V gene TRBV27, with TRBD1 matching 11 bases. V lost 5 bases, J lost 3 bases, and 5 bases stayed unmatched. Germline V CDR1 and CDR2: MNHEY, SMNVEV (reference sequence). CDR3 size: 15 residues. This chain's CDR3 is CASSPRTGGHTEAFF. The CDR3 DNA reads TGTGCCAGCAGTCCACGGACAGGGGGCCACACTGAAGCTTTCTTT.

The chain combines TRBV11-2 with TRBJ2-1; unclear D gene. The CDR3 has 13 amino acids. Trimming removed 0 bases from V and 7 bases from J, with 7 bases in between. Germline V gene lookup returns CDR1 SGHAT and CDR2 FQNNGV. CDR3 sequence: CASSLEVRNEQFF. DNA for the CDR3: TGTGCCAGCAGCTTAGAGGTTCGAAATGAGCAGTTCTTC.

The V gene is TRBV7-9, the J gene TRBJ2-5; TRBD2 agrees at 10 bases. The CDR3 is 16 amino acids. Germline CDR1 reads SEHNR; CDR2 reads FQNEAQ (reference sequence). With V trimmed by 2 bases and J by 2 bases, 5 bases remained unmatched. For the CDR3, the DNA is TGTGCCAGCAGCTTATACCGGACTAGCGGACAAGAGACCCAGTACTTC. It specifies CASSLYRTSGQETQYF. The whole variable domain, filled in from reference TRBV7-9 and TRBJ2-5, reads DTGVSQNPRHKITKRGQNVTFRCDPISEHNRLYWYRQTLGQGPEFLTYFQNEAQLEKSRLLSDRFSAERPKGSFSTLEIQRTEQGDSAMYLCASSLYRTSGQETQYFGPGTRLLVL.

This clone was seen at least ten times. The chain is built from TRBV27 and TRBJ2-5, with D possibly matching TRBD2 (5 bases). Germline assignment: CDR1 MNHEY and CDR2 SMNVEV (reference sequence). This CDR3 spans 14 amino acids. V lost 4 bases, J lost 5 bases, and 14 bases lay in between. CDR3 sequence: CASSSLVRLETQYF. The CDR3 region has the DNA TGTGCCAGCAGTTCACTAGTACGCCTCGAGACCCAGTACTTC.

This sequence joins TRBV11-3 and TRBJ2-3; 9 nucleotides align to TRBD1. Per the germline V gene, CDR1 is SGHNT and CDR2 is YENEEA. V trimming: 6 bases; J trimming: 2 bases; junction bases outside the gene matches: 18. The CDR3 totals 19 residues. The CDR3 here is CASRYPGTGSGTNTDTQYF. CDR3 nucleotides: TGTGCCAGCAGGTATCCGGGGACAGGGAGCGGGACTAACACAGATACGCAGTATTTT.

V usage is TRBV7-9 and J usage is TRBJ1-1; possibly TRBD1 for D (5 bases). The CDR3 is 13 amino acids. Per the germline V gene, CDR1 is SEHNR and CDR2 is FQNEAQ (reference sequence). The V and J ends lost 3 bases and 7 bases respectively, with 12 bases between them. The CDR3 nucleotides are TGTGCCAGCAGCTTGGACACCATCCATGAAGCTTTCTTT. Translated: CASSLDTIHEAFF.

A remark on this clone: Additional DNA sequences in this sample encode the identical CDR3. The chain has TRBV5-4 and TRBJ1-1, with 9 bases lining up with TRBD1. V dropped 4 bases and J dropped 3; count of bases not matched to a gene: 4. The CDR3 consists of 14 residues. The germline CDR1 and CDR2 sequences are SGHNT and YYREEE (reference sequence). The CDR3 protein is CASSRGQGDTEAFF. The CDR3 coding sequence is TGTGCCAGCAGCCGGGGACAGGGCGACACTGAAGCTTTCTTT.